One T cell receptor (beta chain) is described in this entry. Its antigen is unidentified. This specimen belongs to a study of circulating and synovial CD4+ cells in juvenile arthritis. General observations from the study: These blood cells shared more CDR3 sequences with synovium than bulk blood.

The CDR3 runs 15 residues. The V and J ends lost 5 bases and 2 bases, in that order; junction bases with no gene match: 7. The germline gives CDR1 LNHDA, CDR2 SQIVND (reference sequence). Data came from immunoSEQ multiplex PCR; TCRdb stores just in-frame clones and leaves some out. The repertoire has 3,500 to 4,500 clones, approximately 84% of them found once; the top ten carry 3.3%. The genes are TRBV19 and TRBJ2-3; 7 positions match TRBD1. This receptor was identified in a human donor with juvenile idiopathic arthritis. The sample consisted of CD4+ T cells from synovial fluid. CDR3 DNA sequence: TGTGCCAGTAGTGACTCGACAGGGTACACAGATACGCAGTATTTT. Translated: CASSDSTGYTDTQYF.